This TCR beta chain was identified during a study of PD-1 blockade in classical Hodgkin lymphoma. In regard to this clone: The antigen remains undetermined.

Study results and caveats: CD4+ TCR diversity, unlike CD8+, rose significantly by C4D1. Diminished baseline TCR diversity has been reported in newly diagnosed patients relative to healthy donors.

Profiled with immunoSEQ multiplex PCR; TCRdb holds only in-frame clones, not every one. The repertoire holds 25,000 to 35,000 clones, around 80% seen once, with 15% to 20% in the top ten. Sample time point: cycle 4 day 1 (C4D1), after 5 to 7 weeks of nivolumab. There was relapse after autologous stem cell transplantation in every patient, and there was variation in brentuximab vedotin exposure. Patients had relapsed/refractory classical Hodgkin lymphoma with complete response, partial response or progressive disease as best response. The clonotype was recovered from a human donor with classical Hodgkin lymphoma. Source: peripheral blood mononuclear cells (PBMCs), taken before the fourth cycle of nivolumab.

In DNA, the CDR3 is TGTGCCAGCAGTTACGGCGGGAGTAGCCACGAGCAGTACTTC. It translates to CASSYGGSSHEQYF. The chain couples TRBV6-5 to TRBJ2-5; 7 bases line up with TRBD2. The DNA end is more similar to TRBJ2-7, so the J call may be wrong. CDR3 length: 14 residues. Germline V lookup: CDR1 MNHEY, CDR2 SVGAGI.